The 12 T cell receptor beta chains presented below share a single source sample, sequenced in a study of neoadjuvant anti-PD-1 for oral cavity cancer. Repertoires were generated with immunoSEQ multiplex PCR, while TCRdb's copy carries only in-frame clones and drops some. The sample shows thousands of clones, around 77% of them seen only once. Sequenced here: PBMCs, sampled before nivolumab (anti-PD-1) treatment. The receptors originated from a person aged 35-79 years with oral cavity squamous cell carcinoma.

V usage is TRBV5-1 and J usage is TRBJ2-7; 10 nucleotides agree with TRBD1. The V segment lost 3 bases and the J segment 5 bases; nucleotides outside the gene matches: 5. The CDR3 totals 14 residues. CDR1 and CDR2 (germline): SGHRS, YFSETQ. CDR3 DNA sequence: TGCGCCAGCAGCTCCGGGACAGGGGACCACGAGCAGTACTTC. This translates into CASSSGTGDHEQYF.

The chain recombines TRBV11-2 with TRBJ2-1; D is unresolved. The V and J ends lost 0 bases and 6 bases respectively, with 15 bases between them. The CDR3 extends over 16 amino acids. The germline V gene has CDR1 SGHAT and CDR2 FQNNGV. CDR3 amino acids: CASSLDLVQWGNEQFF. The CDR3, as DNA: TGTGCCAGCAGCTTAGATCTCGTACAGTGGGGCAATGAGCAGTTCTTC.

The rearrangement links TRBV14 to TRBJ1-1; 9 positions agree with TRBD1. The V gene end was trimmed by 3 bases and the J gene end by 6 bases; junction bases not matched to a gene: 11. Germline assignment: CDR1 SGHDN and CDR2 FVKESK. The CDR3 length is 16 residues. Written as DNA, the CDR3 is TGTGCCAGCAGCCATGGTGACAGGGGGTATCAGGCTGAAGCTTTCTTT. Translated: CASSHGDRGYQAEAFF.

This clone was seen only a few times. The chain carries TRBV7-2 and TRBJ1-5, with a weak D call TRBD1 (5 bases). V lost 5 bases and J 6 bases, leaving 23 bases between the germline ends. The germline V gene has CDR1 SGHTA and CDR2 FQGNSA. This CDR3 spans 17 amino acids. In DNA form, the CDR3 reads TGTGCCAGCAGCCCCAACCGTGATTTGGGACGGACTCAGCCCCAGCATTTT. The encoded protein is CASSPNRDLGRTQPQHF.

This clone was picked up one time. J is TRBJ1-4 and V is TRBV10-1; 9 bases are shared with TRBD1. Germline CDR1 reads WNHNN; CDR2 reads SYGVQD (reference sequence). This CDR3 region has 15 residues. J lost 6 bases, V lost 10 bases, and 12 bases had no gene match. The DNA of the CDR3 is TGCGCCACCAGGAGTGACAGGGGGATTTATGAAAAACTGTTTTTT. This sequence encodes CATRSDRGIYEKLFF.

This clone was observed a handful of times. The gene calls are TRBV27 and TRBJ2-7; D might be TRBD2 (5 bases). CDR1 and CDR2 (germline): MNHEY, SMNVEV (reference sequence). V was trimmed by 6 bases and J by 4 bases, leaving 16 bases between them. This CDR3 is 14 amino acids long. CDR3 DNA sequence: TGTGCCAGCAGGCGACTACAAATAGGTTACGAGCAGTACTTC. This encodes CASRRLQIGYEQYF.

The CDR3 protein is CASSQEVWGVGIGELFF. Written as DNA, the CDR3 is TGCGCCAGCAGCCAAGAAGTTTGGGGGGTAGGGATCGGGGAGCTGTTTTTT. The V call is TRBV4-3, the J call TRBJ2-2; TRBD2 is a possible D gene (6 bases). The germline CDR1 and CDR2 sequences are LGHNA and YSLEER. The CDR3 loop spans 17 amino acids. Trimming took 0 bases from V and 7 from J, leaving 18 bases between them.

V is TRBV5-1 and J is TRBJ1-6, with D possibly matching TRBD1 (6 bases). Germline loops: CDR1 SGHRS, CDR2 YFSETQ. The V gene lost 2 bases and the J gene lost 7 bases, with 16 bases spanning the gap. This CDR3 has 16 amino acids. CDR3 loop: CASSLEGHAKNSPLHF. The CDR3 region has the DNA TGCGCCAGCAGCTTAGAGGGACACGCCAAAAATTCACCCCTCCACTTT. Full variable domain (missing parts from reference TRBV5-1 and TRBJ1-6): KAGVTQTPRYLIKTRGQQVTLSCSPISGHRSVSWYQQTPGQGLQFLFEYFSETQRNKGNFPGRFSGRQFSNSRSEMNVSTLELGDSALYLCASSLEGHAKNSPLHFGNGTRLTVT.

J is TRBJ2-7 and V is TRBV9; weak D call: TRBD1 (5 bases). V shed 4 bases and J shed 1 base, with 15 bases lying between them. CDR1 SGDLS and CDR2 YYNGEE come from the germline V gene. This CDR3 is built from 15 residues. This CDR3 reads CASSTIPDSSYEQYF. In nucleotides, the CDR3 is TGTGCCAGCAGCACCATCCCAGACAGTTCCTACGAGCAGTACTTC.

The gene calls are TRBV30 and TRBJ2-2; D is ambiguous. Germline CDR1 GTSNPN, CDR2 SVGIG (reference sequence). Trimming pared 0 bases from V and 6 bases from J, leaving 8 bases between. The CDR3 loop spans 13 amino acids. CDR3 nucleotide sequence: TGTGCCTGGAGTGTACAGCAAGCCGGGGAGCTGTTTTTT. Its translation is CAWSVQQAGELFF.

The DNA of the CDR3 is TGTGCCAGTAGTGCCACGGACAGAGTAAACACCGGGGAGCTGTTTTTT. This sequence encodes CASSATDRVNTGELFF. This chain uses TRBV19 with TRBJ2-2; D possibly corresponds to TRBD1 (6 bases). Trimming pared 5 bases from V and 2 bases from J, leaving 15 bases between. Per the germline V gene, CDR1 is LNHDA and CDR2 is SQIVND (reference sequence). The CDR3 contains 16 residues.

CDR3 sequence reads: CASSSRDGATDTQYF. The CDR3 DNA reads as TGCGCCAGCAGCTCGAGGGACGGGGCGACAGATACGCAGTATTTT. The chain is built from TRBV5-1 and TRBJ2-3; D tentatively fits TRBD1 or TRBD2 (5 bases each). This CDR3 has 15 residues. V lost 3 bases and J 3 bases, leaving 14 bases between the germline ends. Germline-derived CDR1 and CDR2 are SGHRS and YFSETQ.